The clone carrying this T cell receptor (beta chain) was counted only a few times. The sample comes from a study of blood T cell repertoires in COVID-19. Study-wide background: Samples came from the United States, Italy and Spain, spanning acute and convalescent COVID-19.

Some clones are missing from TCRdb's copy, which holds only in-frame ones; the method was immunoSEQ multiplex PCR. The data contain 350,000 to 400,000 clones, around 87% of them seen just once; the ten biggest clones take up around 2%. This CDR3 has 14 residues. Germline-derived CDR1 and CDR2 are LGHDT and YNNKEL (reference sequence). Trimming took 4 bases from V and 8 from J, leaving 15 bases between them. Assignments of participants to cohorts depended upon their own reported clinical history. The sample comprised PBMCs or T cells enriched from blood (not recorded which). The chain uses TRBV3-1 (or the pseudogene TRBV3-2) and TRBJ2-1; D perhaps matches TRBD1 (6 bases). The sequence came from a middle-aged man in a cohort exposed to, infected with or recovered from COVID-19 (not recorded which). The chain's CDR3 is CASSRSEGDHEQFF. The CDR3 DNA follows: TGTGCCAGCAGCCGTTCTGAGGGGGATCATGAGCAGTTCTTC.